Each of the 4 T cell receptor beta chains below was sequenced from the same sample in a study of control samples from healthy donors and cancer patients. Data came from immunoSEQ multiplex PCR; TCRdb stores just in-frame clones and leaves some out. The table lists 100,000 to 150,000 clones, about 87% of them singletons. The sample comprised blood. Source of these receptors: a man aged 25-40 years in good health.

V and J are TRBV3-1 (or the pseudogene TRBV3-2) and TRBJ2-3, with a weak D call TRBD1 (6 bases). The CDR3 is made up of 15 amino acids. Looked up from germline, CDR1 is LGHDT and CDR2 is YNNKEL (reference sequence). Trimming removed 0 bases from V and 4 bases from J, with 11 bases in between. In DNA, the CDR3 is TGTGCCAGCAGCCAAGAGACAGGAGGCCCAGATACGCAGTATTTT. It encodes CASSQETGGPDTQYF.

This sequence joins TRBV19 and TRBJ1-2; D gene unclear. The germline V gene has CDR1 LNHDA and CDR2 SQIVND (reference sequence). The CDR3 loop spans 12 amino acids. The ends were cut back, 8 bases at V and 8 bases at J, with 15 bases in the middle. The CDR3 nucleotides read TGTGCCAGTGAAGGCCTTCTTGAGGGCTACACCTTC. It translates to CASEGLLEGYTF. The full variable domain, completed using reference TRBV19 and TRBJ1-2, is DGGITQSPKYLFRKEGQNVTLSCEQNLNHDAMYWYRQDPGQGLRLIYYSQIVNDFQKGDIAEGYSVSREKKESFPLTVTSAQKNPTAFYLCASEGLLEGYTFGSGTRLTVV.

The rearrangement joins TRBV7-2 to TRBJ1-6; D gene unclear. The CDR3 spans 12 residues. CDR1 is SGHTA, CDR2 FQGNSA, per germline. Deletions cut 1 base from V and 10 bases from J, with 5 bases between. The CDR3 sequence is CASSLDLSPLHF. As DNA, the CDR3 is TGTGCCAGCAGCTTAGACCTATCACCCCTCCACTTT.

The chain recombines TRBV5-1 with TRBJ2-5; 9 bases map to TRBD2. The V and J ends lost 2 bases and 5 bases, in that order; junction bases with no gene match: 10. Germline lookup yields CDR1 SGHRS and CDR2 YFSETQ. The CDR3 totals 16 residues. The CDR3 DNA reads as TGCGCCAGCAGCTTTAGCGGGGGAGCCGCCAGGGAGACCCAGTACTTC. Its protein is CASSFSGGAARETQYF. The full variable domain, in which reference TRBV5-1 and TRBJ2-5 provide the parts outside the CDR3, is KAGVTQTPRYLIKTRGQQVTLSCSPISGHRSVSWYQQTPGQGLQFLFEYFSETQRNKGNFPGRFSGRQFSNSRSEMNVSTLELGDSALYLCASSFSGGAARETQYFGPGTRLLVL.